Shown below are 14 T cell receptor beta chains from a single sample sequenced in a study of Tregs in tolerant kidney transplant recipients (dated by TCRdb to about 2019). Library method: the immunoSEQ multiplex PCR assay. In its TCRdb copy, this immuneACCESS table keeps in-frame sequences only and misses some clones. Where compared with another copy, unresolved V genes explain less than half of these, and the others have no known cause. The sample profile shows 25,000 to 35,000 clones; 70% to 85% of them were found once. About 2.2% of the sample goes to the ten largest clones. For these TCRs, the target antigens are not known. Sequencing used Tregs from blood cultured with allogeneic cells. These receptors came from a human donor in good health.

The chain recombines TRBV6-5 with TRBJ2-3; D gene unclear. Germline-derived CDR1 and CDR2 are MNHEY and SVGAGI. Trimming pared 6 bases from V and 8 bases from J, leaving 9 bases between. The CDR3 is 11 amino acids. CDR3 sequence (DNA): TGTGCCAGCAGCCGCTGGGGTACGCAGTATTTT. It codes for CASSRWGTQYF.

This clone was observed once. The chain combines TRBV11-2 with TRBJ1-6; no definite D call. Germline loops: CDR1 SGHAT, CDR2 FQNNGV. V dropped 2 bases and J dropped 2 bases, with 10 bases sitting between them. CDR3 length equals 16 residues. The CDR3 nucleotides read TGTGCCAGCAGCTTAAGCTCCAACACCTATAATTCACCCCTCCACTTT. Residues: CASSLSSNTYNSPLHF.

The V call is TRBV6-5, the J call TRBJ1-5, with D perhaps TRBD1 (6 bases). Between the trimmed V and J ends, which lost 7 bases and 5 bases, there was a span of 12 bases. The germline CDR1 and CDR2 sequences are MNHEY and SVGAGI. This CDR3 spans 13 amino acids. CDR3: CASNTGSHQPQHF. The CDR3 coding sequence is TGTGCCAGCAACACAGGGTCTCATCAGCCCCAGCATTTT.

Relative to its sample, this clone is medium-sized. This sequence joins TRBV30 and TRBJ1-2, with TRBD1 identical over 10 bases. The V gene's germline CDR1 is GTSNPN and CDR2 SVGIG (reference sequence). This CDR3 is 11 amino acids long. Trimming at V came to 5 bases and at J to 6 bases, leaving 0 bases not matched to a gene. The CDR3 sequence is CAWGTGDGYTF. Here the CDR3 DNA reads TGTGCCTGGGGGACAGGGGATGGCTACACCTTC.

The chain's CDR3 is CASNLQGNQPQHF. CDR3 DNA: TGTGCCAGTAACCTACAGGGGAATCAGCCCCAGCATTTT. V and J are TRBV19 and TRBJ1-5, with 7 bases aligning to TRBD1. The CDR3 loop spans 13 amino acids. Germline CDR1 is LNHDA and CDR2 is SQIVND (reference sequence). J gave up 4 bases and V 7 bases, and 4 bases lay outside the gene matches.

The chain employs TRBV5-1 and TRBJ2-1; 12 bases agree with TRBD2. J lost 14 bases, V lost 0 bases, and 24 bases had no gene match. CDR3 size: 20 residues. Looked up from germline, CDR1 is SGHRS and CDR2 is YFSETQ. The CDR3 DNA reads as TGCGCCAGCAGCTTGGCCGGAGGACTAGCGGGAAGCGCAGGACCCCAACAGGAGTTCTTC. It yields the protein CASSLAGGLAGSAGPQQEFF.

CDR3 region: CASSSTGGYGYTF. The CDR3 DNA sequence: TGTGCCAGCAGCTCGACAGGGGGTTATGGCTACACCTTC. The chain carries TRBV7-9 and TRBJ1-2; 9 bases are shared with TRBD1. Germline-derived CDR1 and CDR2 are SEHNR and FQNEAQ (reference sequence). After removal of 4 bases from V and 5 bases from J, the junction contained 2 bases not matched to a gene. The CDR3 sequence is 13 residues long.

Only a few counts were recorded for this clone. This sequence joins TRBV2 and TRBJ2-3, with D possibly called TRBD1 or TRBD2 (5 bases each). Trimming cost V 7 bases and J 6 bases, with 8 bases left between them. The CDR3 covers 11 residues. Germline CDR1 is SNHLY and CDR2 is FYNNEI. CDR3 residues: CASTGTDTQYF. CDR3 coding DNA: TGTGCCAGCACCGGGACCGATACGCAGTATTTT.

The J gene is TRBJ2-3, the V gene TRBV4-2; D unclear. The CDR3 covers 12 residues. Trimming left V 2 bases short and J 11 bases short, with 11 bases between. Germline-derived CDR1 and CDR2 are LGHNA and YNFKEQ. The DNA of the CDR3 is TGTGCCAGCAGCCAATCGAAACACCAGCAGTATTTT. Protein sequence: CASSQSKHQQYF.

This rearrangement joins TRBV7-8 to TRBJ1-6; D is uncertain. Trimming pared 2 bases from V and 8 bases from J, leaving 13 bases between. This CDR3 comprises 15 residues. Germline V gene lookup returns CDR1 SGHVS and CDR2 FQNEAQ. Here the CDR3 DNA reads TGTGCCAGCAGCTTAAGAGTCGATTTTGATTCACCCCTCCACTTT. It encodes CASSLRVDFDSPLHF.

There are a few counts of this clone. This chain uses TRBV4-3 with TRBJ2-3; D unresolved. The germline gives CDR1 LGHNA, CDR2 YSLEER. The germline V and J ends were trimmed by 0 bases and 6 bases, with 13 bases remaining between them. The CDR3 spans 15 residues. The CDR3 here is CASSQELTLRDTQYF. The CDR3 DNA is TGCGCCAGCAGCCAAGAACTTACCCTCCGGGATACGCAGTATTTT.

The chain joins TRBV5-1 to TRBJ1-1; D ambiguous. Germline loops: CDR1 SGHRS, CDR2 YFSETQ. V was shortened by 4 bases and J by 1 base, with 14 bases between the two germline ends. This CDR3 contains 15 residues. The CDR3 region is CASSPQAGENTEAFF. The DNA of the CDR3 is TGCGCCAGCAGCCCTCAGGCGGGAGAGAACACTGAAGCTTTCTTT.

The chain is built from TRBV7-9 and TRBJ2-7; 8 bases match TRBD2. Per germline, CDR1 SEHNR and CDR2 FQNEAQ (reference sequence). CDR3 length: 15 residues. V shed 1 base, J shed 0 bases, and the junction held 2 bases outside the gene matches. CDR3 sequence reads: CASSLVLAGSYEQYF. The CDR3 DNA follows: TGTGCCAGCAGCTTAGTTCTAGCGGGCTCCTACGAGCAGTACTTC. Full variable domain (outside the CDR3, taken from reference TRBV7-9 and TRBJ2-7): DTGVSQNPRHKITKRGQNVTFRCDPISEHNRLYWYRQTLGQGPEFLTYFQNEAQLEKSRLLSDRFSAERPKGSFSTLEIQRTEQGDSAMYLCASSLVLAGSYEQYFGPGTRLTVT.

This chain links TRBV27 with TRBJ1-4; 10 positions match TRBD1. The CDR3 loop spans 15 amino acids. J was trimmed by 10 bases and V by 2 bases; bases with no gene match: 7. CDR1 is MNHEY, CDR2 SMNVEV, per germline (reference sequence). The CDR3 DNA is TGTGCCAGCAGTTTAAGACAGGGGGCGAGTGCAAAACTGTTTTTT. Translation gives CASSLRQGASAKLFF.